The 17 T cell receptor beta chains below come from one sample, sequenced in a study of blood T cell repertoires in COVID-19. Repertoires were generated with immunoSEQ multiplex PCR, while TCRdb's copy carries only in-frame clones and drops some. The repertoire includes around 170,000 clones, roughly four fifths of them detected once, and roughly 6.6% sits in the top ten. The sample was peripheral blood. These receptors were collected from a woman aged 40 to 50 with acute or convalescent COVID-19.

The V gene is TRBV6-5, the J gene TRBJ1-5; 7 nucleotides agree with TRBD1. Germline V gives CDR1 MNHEY, CDR2 SVGAGI. V lost 8 bases and J lost 16; bases outside the gene matches: 17. The CDR3 extends over 13 amino acids. This CDR3 is CASGTNTGASIHF. In DNA form, the CDR3 reads TGTGCCAGCGGAACTAACACAGGGGCATCCATACATTTT.

This clone was recorded only once. The chain uses TRBV19 and TRBJ2-2, with a tentative D call TRBD1 (7 bases). V was shortened by 5 bases and J by 7 bases, with 11 bases between the two germline ends. The germline CDR1 and CDR2 sequences are LNHDA and SQIVND (reference sequence). The CDR3 covers 13 residues. CDR3 in DNA: TGTGCCAGTAGTCAGGGGGGTGACGGGGAGCTGTTTTTT. This translates into CASSQGGDGELFF. Complete variable domain (other parts from reference TRBV19 and TRBJ2-2): DGGITQSPKYLFRKEGQNVTLSCEQNLNHDAMYWYRQDPGQGLRLIYYSQIVNDFQKGDIAEGYSVSREKKESFPLTVTSAQKNPTAFYLCASSQGGDGELFFGEGSRLTVL.

The CDR3 spells CASSLQGWNGYTF. The CDR3 DNA sequence: TGTGCCAGCAGCCTACAGGGTTGGAATGGCTACACCTTC. V gene TRBV3-1 (or the pseudogene TRBV3-2) combines with J gene TRBJ1-2; D might be TRBD1 (6 bases). Germline V gives CDR1 LGHDT, CDR2 YNNKEL (reference sequence). This CDR3 spans 13 amino acids. Trimming pared 4 bases from V and 6 bases from J, leaving 12 bases between.

J is TRBJ2-7 and V is TRBV7-6, with 9 positions matching TRBD2. The CDR3 is 17 amino acids. The germline V gene encodes CDR1 SGHVS and CDR2 FNYEAQ. The V gene end was trimmed by 1 base and the J gene end by 1 base; junction bases not matched to a gene: 8. In nucleotides, the CDR3 is TGTGCCAGCAGCTTAGAACCGCCGACTAGCGGATCCTACGAGCAGTACTTC. Its protein is CASSLEPPTSGSYEQYF.

The chain is built from TRBV10-1 and TRBJ1-6; D gene ambiguous. CDR1 and CDR2 (germline): WNHNN, SYGVQD (reference sequence). Trimming left V 2 bases short and J 9 bases short, with 5 bases between. CDR3 length: 12 residues. The DNA of the CDR3 is TGCGCCAGCAGTGAGCCGTTTTCACCCCTCCACTTT. This translates into CASSEPFSPLHF.

The chain combines TRBV5-6 with TRBJ2-1, with D tentatively TRBD2 (5 bases). The V and J ends lost 2 bases and 4 bases respectively, with 16 bases between them. The CDR3 runs to 16 residues. Germline lookup yields CDR1 SGHDT and CDR2 YYEEEE. CDR3 sequence reads: CASSFLSKRGYNEQFF. CDR3 sequence (DNA): TGTGCCAGCAGCTTCCTATCAAAGCGAGGGTACAATGAGCAGTTCTTC.

This clone was detected only a few times. The genes are TRBV6-1 and TRBJ1-2; D is undetermined. The V gene lost 2 bases and the J gene lost 2 bases, with 12 bases spanning the gap. The CDR3 has 15 amino acids. From germline, CDR1 is MNHNS and CDR2 SASEGT. The CDR3 DNA is TGTGCCAGCAGTGAATCGTGGCTGGGCAACTATGGCTACACCTTC. Translating gives CASSESWLGNYGYTF.

The rearrangement uses TRBV9 and TRBJ1-6; D is unresolved. Germline CDR1 is SGDLS and CDR2 is YYNGEE. The CDR3 runs to 14 residues. The germline V and J ends were trimmed by 0 bases and 9 bases, with 10 bases remaining between them. CDR3 sequence: CASSVGGRPSPLHF. The CDR3, as DNA: TGTGCCAGCAGCGTAGGAGGGAGACCTTCACCCCTCCACTTT.

In its sample, this clone was seen once. The V call is TRBV9, the J call TRBJ2-1; D is perhaps TRBD1 (5 bases). CDR3 size: 13 residues. V lost 9 bases and J 8 bases, leaving 18 bases between the germline ends. Germline CDR1 SGDLS, CDR2 YYNGEE. DNA for the CDR3: TGTGCCACCCAGCGCGCAGGGTTCGATGAGCAGTTCTTC. This sequence encodes CATQRAGFDEQFF.

The rearrangement uses TRBV2 and TRBJ2-1, with D possibly matching TRBD2 (5 bases). The CDR3 is 11 amino acids. Germline V lookup: CDR1 SNHLY, CDR2 FYNNEI. V lost 8 bases and J lost 8, with 10 bases in between. CDR3 region: CASLGSYEQFF. DNA for the CDR3: TGTGCCAGCCTAGGGAGTTATGAGCAGTTCTTC.

This chain connects TRBV7-9 to TRBJ2-5; 8 bases are shared with TRBD1. The germline gives CDR1 SEHNR, CDR2 FQNEAQ (reference sequence). The CDR3 spans 14 residues. After removal of 2 bases from V and 4 bases from J, the junction contained 3 bases not matched to a gene. DNA of the CDR3: TGTGCCAGCAGCTTAAAGACAGGGGCAGAGACCCAGTACTTC. Translated: CASSLKTGAETQYF.

The V gene is TRBV5-1, the J gene TRBJ1-1; D is unclear. Trimming took off 1 base at V and 4 bases at J, with 8 bases between the two ends. This CDR3 is built from 13 residues. The germline CDR1 and CDR2 sequences are SGHRS and YFSETQ. This CDR3 reads CASSLTRVTEAFF. The CDR3 coding sequence is TGCGCCAGCAGCTTGACGCGGGTCACTGAAGCTTTCTTT. The variable domain in full, with the rest retrieved from reference TRBV5-1 and TRBJ1-1, is KAGVTQTPRYLIKTRGQQVTLSCSPISGHRSVSWYQQTPGQGLQFLFEYFSETQRNKGNFPGRFSGRQFSNSRSEMNVSTLELGDSALYLCASSLTRVTEAFFGQGTRLTVV.

On this clone itself: Relative to the germline gene, one junction end is altered; a read error may explain this. The gene calls are TRBV4-1 and TRBJ2-4; TRBD2 aligns across 7 bases. The germline gives CDR1 MGHRA, CDR2 YSYEKL. CDR3 length: 12 residues. CDR3 sequence (DNA): TGCGCCAGCAGCCAGTTGGCGGGAGTCTCGATTTTC. It codes for CASSQLAGVSIF.

The rearrangement joins TRBV28 to TRBJ2-7; 9 nucleotides agree with TRBD2. Germline CDR1 is MDHEN and CDR2 is SYDVKM. Trimming cost V 6 bases and J 3 bases; bases outside gene matches: 18. The CDR3 is 18 amino acids. Here the CDR3 DNA reads TGTGCCAGCAGCGATGGACTAGCGCTATTGGGGGGGCTCTACGAGCAGTACTTC. Translated: CASSDGLALLGGLYEQYF.

The chain recombines TRBV19 with TRBJ1-2, with TRBD1 matching over 7 bases. There are 15 residues in the CDR3. Germline CDR1 is LNHDA and CDR2 is SQIVND (reference sequence). V shed 3 bases, J shed 2 bases, and the junction held 6 bases outside the gene matches. The CDR3 DNA is TGTGCCAGTAGTATCCGGACAGGTCCCAACTATGGCTACACCTTC. Translation: CASSIRTGPNYGYTF.

The chain employs TRBV28 and TRBJ1-2, with 10 bases aligning to TRBD1. The germline V gene has CDR1 MDHEN and CDR2 SYDVKM. V dropped 6 bases and J dropped 6; count of bases not matched to a gene: 16. The length of the CDR3 is 17 residues. CDR3 in amino acids: CASRTPGVTGGANGYTF. In DNA form, the CDR3 reads TGTGCCAGCAGGACTCCAGGGGTGACAGGGGGCGCGAATGGCTACACCTTC.

The chain has TRBV14 and TRBJ2-2, with 7 bases identical to TRBD2. The CDR3 length is 17 residues. The germline V gene has CDR1 SGHDN and CDR2 FVKESK. Unmatched junction bases numbered 14, after V lost 7 bases and J lost 3 bases. CDR3 DNA sequence: TGTGCCAGCACCCCCGGACGAGGGCTAGCGGACACCGGGGAGCTGTTTTTT. Translation gives CASTPGRGLADTGELFF. Combining the CDR3 with reference TRBV14 and TRBJ2-2 gives the whole variable domain EAGVTQFPSHSVIEKGQTVTLRCDPISGHDNLYWYRRVMGKEIKFLLHFVKESKQDESGMPNNRFLAERTGGTYSTLKVQPAELEDSGVYFCASTPGRGLADTGELFFGEGSRLTVL.